One and the same sample provided the 9 T cell receptor beta chains below, sequenced in a study of blood T cell repertoires in COVID-19. Produced via immunoSEQ multiplex PCR; TCRdb's table is partial and in-frame only. The sample carries 250,000 or so clones, around 93% recorded once. Sequencing used PBMCs or T cells enriched from blood (not recorded which). These receptors came from a man aged 40-50 years who had been exposed to COVID-19.

The gene calls are TRBV19 and TRBJ1-5, with D uncertain. The germline V gene encodes CDR1 LNHDA and CDR2 SQIVND (reference sequence). The CDR3 has 16 residues. V dropped 7 bases and J dropped 2 bases, with 18 bases sitting between them. The CDR3 sequence: CASNLAPGLGNQPQHF. The CDR3, as DNA: TGTGCCAGTAATCTAGCCCCCGGGCTTGGCAATCAGCCCCAGCATTTT. Full variable domain (remainder filled in from reference TRBV19 and TRBJ1-5): DGGITQSPKYLFRKEGQNVTLSCEQNLNHDAMYWYRQDPGQGLRLIYYSQIVNDFQKGDIAEGYSVSREKKESFPLTVTSAQKNPTAFYLCASNLAPGLGNQPQHFGDGTRLSIL.

CDR3 DNA: TGCAGCGTTGCCCCAGGGATTGAGAGCACAGATACGCAGTATTTT. The encoded protein is CSVAPGIESTDTQYF. The V and J genes are TRBV29-1 and TRBJ2-3; maybe TRBD1 (5 bases). V lost 4 bases to trimming and J lost 0 bases, with 14 bases between them. The CDR3 sequence is 15 residues long. Germline V gene sequence: CDR1 SQVTM, CDR2 ANQGSEA.

The chain has TRBV6-2 or TRBV6-3 and TRBJ2-7, with a weak D call TRBD2 (5 bases). CDR3 length: 16 residues. The V gene's germline CDR1 is MNHEY and CDR2 SVGEGT. Trimming removed 3 bases at V and 1 base at J, with 16 bases between. DNA of the CDR3: TGTGCCAGCAGTTATACAACGAGCGGCGGATCCTACGAGCAGTACTTC. Translating it yields CASSYTTSGGSYEQYF.

The chain couples TRBV27 to TRBJ2-2; D gene ambiguous. V lost 0 bases and J 5 bases, leaving 4 bases between the germline ends. Germline assignment: CDR1 MNHEY and CDR2 SMNVEV (reference sequence). The CDR3 runs to 13 residues. The CDR3 region is CASSLSLTGELFF. DNA for the CDR3: TGTGCCAGCAGTTTATCCCTTACCGGGGAGCTGTTTTTT.

The chain couples TRBV28 to TRBJ1-6; 7 nucleotides line up with TRBD1. This CDR3 is built from 14 residues. Looked up from germline, CDR1 is MDHEN and CDR2 is SYDVKM. V was pared by 2 bases and J by 9 bases, with 4 bases of the junction left unmatched. This CDR3 reads CASSLVGGSSPLHF. As DNA, the CDR3 is TGTGCCAGCAGTTTAGTAGGGGGCAGTTCACCCCTCCACTTT.

The chain combines TRBV5-1 with TRBJ2-1; 8 bases are shared with TRBD2. Germline trimming cut 4 bases from V and 6 bases from J; bases unmatched to any gene: 12. This CDR3 contains 16 residues. Germline V gene lookup returns CDR1 SGHRS and CDR2 YFSETQ. CDR3: CASSRLGRGGINEQFF. The CDR3 DNA reads as TGCGCCAGCAGCAGACTCGGGAGGGGTGGGATCAATGAGCAGTTCTTC.

The chain recombines TRBV4-1 with TRBJ1-1; D is unclear. V was shortened by 8 bases and J by 3 bases, with 13 bases between the two germline ends. Germline CDR1 MGHRA, CDR2 YSYEKL. The CDR3 sequence is 13 residues long. Here the CDR3 DNA reads TGCGCCAGCCGCGGGGAACTCGACACTGAAGCTTTCTTT. The encoded protein is CASRGELDTEAFF.

This clone was observed a few times. The chain uses TRBV5-1 and TRBJ2-2; 9 bases agree with TRBD1. CDR1 is SGHRS, CDR2 YFSETQ, per germline. This CDR3 is built from 15 residues. J was trimmed by 5 bases and V by 2 bases; bases with no gene match: 4. This CDR3 reads CASSLSGQGTGELFF. The CDR3 DNA is TGCGCCAGCAGCTTATCGGGACAGGGTACCGGGGAGCTGTTTTTT.

The rearrangement links TRBV27 to TRBJ2-3; the match to TRBD2 covers 13 bases. Germline V gene data show CDR1 as MNHEY and CDR2 as SMNVEV (reference sequence). This CDR3 is built from 16 residues. The V and J ends lost 5 bases and 3 bases, in that order; junction bases with no gene match: 5. This CDR3 reads CASSPGLAGATDTQYF. CDR3 nucleotides: TGTGCCAGCAGTCCCGGACTAGCGGGAGCGACAGATACGCAGTATTTT.